This T cell receptor beta chain was documented in a study of blood T cell repertoires in COVID-19. Study summary: The study drew acute and convalescent COVID-19 samples from the United States, Italy and Spain.

Clones were read by immunoSEQ multiplex PCR, and TCRdb kept only the in-frame ones, dropping some. In the table there are roughly 38,000 clones, 81% of which are singletons. This CDR3 comprises 15 residues. The V and J ends lost 0 bases and 5 bases, in that order; junction bases with no gene match: 5. Germline V lookup: CDR1 SGHRS, CDR2 YFSETQ. V is TRBV5-1 and J is TRBJ2-5, with TRBD1 identical over 9 bases. The sample was peripheral blood. This clonotype was sampled from an elderly man with active or convalescent COVID-19. CDR3 sequence: CASSLEGQGIETQYF. CDR3 in DNA: TGCGCCAGCAGCTTGGAGGGACAGGGTATTGAGACCCAGTACTTC.